This T cell receptor (beta chain) is from a study of tumor and adjacent non-tumor tissue in lung cancer. Trimming took off 8 bases at V and 4 bases at J, with 18 bases between the two ends. In germline, CDR1 is MNHNY, CDR2 SVGAGI (reference sequence). CDR3 length equals 14 residues. This sample's RNA came from whole unsorted tissue. TCRbeta libraries were built with three rounds of nested PCR, modified from ARM-PCR. MiXCR, applied by TCRdb to the multiplex PCR reads, yields one record per CDR3 protein. The sample lists about 110,000 distinct CDR3 sequences, over 70% occurring once. The chain combines TRBV6-6 with TRBJ2-7; possibly TRBD1 or TRBD2 for D (6 bases each). The clonotype comes from a man in his 70s with non-small cell lung cancer. Input material: lung tumor tissue. The CDR3 reads CASWGDGQIYEQYF. In nucleotides, the CDR3 is TGTGCCAGCTGGGGGGACGGACAGATTTACGAGCAGTACTTC.